The TCR beta chain under discussion was sequenced for a study of T-cell reconstitution after alpha-beta-depleted transplantation in children. The library targeted TCRbeta and was prepared with unique molecular identifiers. TCRdb re-called the PCR reads with MiXCR, one entry per CDR3 protein. Of 90,000 to 130,000 distinct CDR3 sequences in the sample, 10% were seen once. In its sample, this clonotype was seen many times. Per the germline V gene, CDR1 is SGHRS and CDR2 is YFSETQ. The CDR3 sequence is 20 residues long. The V segment lost 3 bases and the J segment 0 bases; nucleotides outside the gene matches: 12.

Sequences were derived from PBMCs from the stem cell graft donor, sampled from the stem cell graft. The chain employs TRBV5-1 and TRBJ2-1, with 13 bases identical to TRBD2. This receptor was taken from a human donor who donated a stem cell graft to a child with acute lymphoblastic leukemia. The CDR3 bases are TGCGCCAGCAGCTGGCGGACTAGCGGGAGAGAAATGAGCTCCTACAATGAGCAGTTCTTC. The encoded protein is CASSWRTSGREMSSYNEQFF.